The clone carrying this T cell receptor (beta chain) was seen more than once but under ten times. Looked up from germline, CDR1 is LGHDT and CDR2 is YNNKEL (reference sequence). Trimming cost V 4 bases and J 0 bases, with 15 bases left between them. The length of the CDR3 is 16 residues. The data stem from a study of patients and donors after allogeneic stem cell transplantation. MiXCR, applied by TCRdb to the RT-PCR reads, yields one record per CDR3 protein. The sample lists roughly 880,000 distinct CDR3 sequences; about a sixth were seen once. V gene TRBV3-1 combines with J gene TRBJ2-5; D is perhaps TRBD2 (5 bases). This TCR came from a human donor who was either an allogeneic HSCT recipient or a stem cell or donor lymphocyte infusion donor (not recorded which). It is not recorded whose cells these are; they may come from a transplant donor. The sample taken for sequencing was blood, either unsorted or a sorted T cell fraction (not recorded which). CDR3 nucleotide sequence: TGTGCCAGCAGCCGCCGGACGGGAAAGCACCAAGAGACCCAGTACTTC. It is translated as CASSRRTGKHQETQYF.